Included here is one T cell receptor beta chain sequence, with context. Its antigen is still unknown. This sample stems from a study of OX40 agonist ivuxolimab in advanced cancers. Study details: Patients' therapy was ivuxolimab, an antibody that acts as an agonist of OX40 (CD134). Patients were 82.7% male with ages about 20 to 79, mean 60. Whole-study findings and limits: CD4+ and CD8+ blood T cells expanded clonally by week 6 at 0.1 to 3.0 mg/kg.

Per germline, CDR1 GTSNPN and CDR2 SVGIG (reference sequence). Between the trimmed V and J ends, which lost 4 bases and 2 bases, there was a span of 12 bases. This CDR3 region has 14 residues. The assay was immunoSEQ multiplex PCR, and TCRdb's table has in-frame clones only and misses some. The table includes about 90,000 clones, roughly nine tenths detected once. The chain joins TRBV30 to TRBJ1-3; unclear D gene. This receptor was obtained from an adult with an advanced solid tumor such as melanoma, head and neck, liver or kidney cancer. The source was CD4+ or CD8+ T cells sorted from blood, collected in a trial of the OX40 agonist ivuxolimab. The CDR3 bases are TGTGCCTGGAATAGTGGGAGCCCTGGAAACACCATATATTTT. Residues: CAWNSGSPGNTIYF. Drawing the rest from reference TRBV30 and TRBJ1-3, the complete variable domain is SQTIHQWPATLVQPVGSPLSLECTVEGTSNPNLYWYRQAAGRGLQLLFYSVGIGQISSEVPQNLSASRPQDRQFILSSKKLLLSDSGFYLCAWNSGSPGNTIYFGEGSWLTVV.